This T cell receptor (beta chain) was recovered during a study of OX40 agonist ivuxolimab in advanced cancers. Turning to the study itself: Patients were treated with intravenous ivuxolimab, dosed at 0.01 to 10 mg/kg and infused every 2 weeks. There were three patients with partial responses, one having hepatocellular carcinoma and two cutaneous melanoma.

J gave up 4 bases and V 0 bases, and 10 bases lay outside the gene matches. Germline V gene sequence: CDR1 SGHRS, CDR2 YFSETQ. The CDR3 is 17 amino acids. Sequencing used immunoSEQ multiplex PCR; TCRdb keeps in-frame clones, though not all of them. The sample records some 60,000 clones, about 82% being singletons. In regard to this clone: No antigen is known for it.

Notes on the study in general: Some nonresponders likewise displayed low normalized T-cell clonal expansion. Average numbers of expanded clones were greater in CD8+ T cells than in CD4+.

Sequenced here: CD4+ or CD8+ T cells sorted from blood, sampled in a trial of the OX40 agonist ivuxolimab. The clonotype was recovered from an adult with an advanced solid tumor such as melanoma, head and neck, liver or kidney cancer. The rearrangement links TRBV5-1 to TRBJ1-5, with TRBD1 matching 7 bases. The CDR3 protein is CASSLGPRQGDNQPQHF. The CDR3 region has the DNA TGCGCCAGCAGCTTGGGACCTCGACAGGGAGATAATCAGCCCCAGCATTTT.